Below are 25 T cell receptor beta chains sequenced from a single sample in a study of T cells in Graves' hyperthyroidism and ophthalmopathy. RNA transcripts were the template for amplifying TCR beta CDR3 regions. In the first-round RT-PCR of the TCR CDR3, the HTBI primer set was used. In TCRdb, the multiplex PCR reads were re-called with MiXCR into one record per CDR3 protein. The sample yields roughly 400,000 distinct CDR3 sequences, about 14% seen once. The source material was blood. Receptors originate from a man aged 50 or older with Graves' ophthalmopathy.

V gene TRBV19 combines with J gene TRBJ2-3, with TRBD2 matching 7 bases. Germline lookup yields CDR1 LNHDA and CDR2 SQIVND (reference sequence). The CDR3 has 17 amino acids. The J segment lost 0 bases and the V segment lost 4 bases, leaving 10 bases of the junction unmatched. The CDR3 reads CASSNQWDYASTDTQYF. The DNA for the CDR3 is TGTGCCAGTAGTAATCAATGGGACTATGCTAGCACAGATACGCAGTATTTT.

The J gene is TRBJ1-1, the V gene TRBV29-1; TRBD1 is a possible D gene (6 bases). This CDR3 has 13 amino acids. CDR1 is SQVTM, CDR2 ANQGSEA, per germline. Trimming took off 6 bases at V and 4 bases at J, with 15 bases between the two ends. The CDR3 coding sequence is TGCAGCGTCGGGCACAGGGATGGCACTGAAGCTTTCTTT. This codes for CSVGHRDGTEAFF.

The J gene is TRBJ1-6, the V gene TRBV28; tentatively, D is TRBD1 (5 bases). Trimming took 5 bases from V and 9 from J, leaving 11 bases between them. The CDR3 is made up of 13 amino acids. Germline lookup yields CDR1 MDHEN and CDR2 SYDVKM. CDR3 bases: TGTGCCAGCAGTACGGGACTTTTTTCACCCCTCCACTTT. This translates into CASSTGLFSPLHF. Full variable domain (remainder filled in from reference TRBV28 and TRBJ1-6): DVKVTQSSRYLVKRTGEKVFLECVQDMDHENMFWYRQDPGLGLRLIYFSYDVKMKEKGDIPEGYSVSREKKERFSLILESASTNQTSMYLCASSTGLFSPLHFGNGTRLTVT.

This clonotype was detected many times. The chain uses TRBV5-5 and TRBJ2-3, with 13 positions matching TRBD2. In germline, CDR1 is SGHKS, CDR2 YYEKEE (reference sequence). The CDR3 is 17 residues long. After removal of 1 base from V and 6 bases from J, the junction contained 8 bases not matched to a gene. CDR3 protein: CASSLITSGRVADTQYF. Here the CDR3 DNA reads TGTGCCAGCAGCTTGATCACTAGCGGGAGGGTTGCGGATACGCAGTATTTT.

This clonotype was observed many times. This chain joins TRBV28 and TRBJ2-6; the D is unclear. Germline values: CDR1 MDHEN, CDR2 SYDVKM. Trimming removed 6 bases at V and 4 bases at J, with 13 bases between. The CDR3 has 15 amino acids. For the CDR3, the DNA is TGTGCCAGCAGCTACTCCCTCTCCGGGGCCAACGTCCTGACTTTC. Its translation is CASSYSLSGANVLTF.

This clonotype was seen a handful of times. This chain connects TRBV5-8 to TRBJ2-7, with 8 nucleotides matching TRBD1. Per the germline V gene, CDR1 is SGHTS and CDR2 is YDEGEE. The CDR3 consists of 13 residues. J gave up 4 bases and V 7 bases, and 7 bases lay outside the gene matches. The CDR3 spells CASSDRVGYEQYF. The CDR3 region has the DNA TGTGCCAGCTCGGACAGGGTAGGATACGAGCAGTACTTC.

DNA for the CDR3: TGTGCCATCAGTGCGACCAGCGGAGCACCCGATACGCAGTATTTT. Translated: CAISATSGAPDTQYF. The J gene is TRBJ2-3, the V gene TRBV10-3; possibly TRBD2 for D (5 bases). V shed 4 bases and J shed 6 bases, with 17 bases lying between them. Germline-derived CDR1 and CDR2 are ENHRY and SYGVKD. The CDR3 is 15 residues long.

The sample holds a few counts of this clonotype. The V call is TRBV20-1, the J call TRBJ2-7, with TRBD1 matching over 11 bases. Germline CDR1 and CDR2: DFQATT and SNEGSKA (reference sequence). The trim removed 4 bases at V and 0 bases at J, leaving 11 bases unmatched. This CDR3 has 17 residues. The CDR3 DNA sequence: TGCAGTGCTAAGGGACAGGGGGTGGTAAGGAGCTCCTACGAGCAGTACTTC. Translating gives CSAKGQGVVRSSYEQYF.

This rearrangement joins TRBV14 to TRBJ2-5; tentative D call: TRBD1 (7 bases). Germline loops: CDR1 SGHDN, CDR2 FVKESK. The V gene lost 4 bases and the J gene lost 4 bases, with 16 bases spanning the gap. The CDR3 spans 15 residues. Written as DNA, the CDR3 is TGTGCCAGCAGCCGTATACGCGGGACAGCAGAGACCCAGTACTTC. Its translation is CASSRIRGTAETQYF.

In its sample, this clonotype was seen many times. The chain recombines TRBV30 with TRBJ2-7, with D possibly matching TRBD2 (5 bases). V was cut by 4 bases and J by 0 bases, with 10 bases left in between. The length of the CDR3 is 13 residues. In germline, CDR1 is GTSNPN, CDR2 SVGIG (reference sequence). The CDR3 protein is CAWNPGSSYEQYF. CDR3 in DNA: TGTGCCTGGAATCCGGGAAGCTCCTACGAGCAGTACTTC.

The chain uses TRBV20-1 and TRBJ2-2; TRBD2 matches at 12 bases. This CDR3 contains 14 residues. The J segment lost 4 bases and the V segment lost 5 bases, leaving 2 bases of the junction unmatched. Looked up from germline, CDR1 is DFQATT and CDR2 is SNEGSKA (reference sequence). Here the CDR3 DNA reads TGCAGTGCTGCTAGCGGGAGGGGCACCGGGGAGCTGTTTTTT. It yields the protein CSAASGRGTGELFF.

This clonotype was seen many times. This chain joins TRBV3-1 and TRBJ2-1, with 9 positions matching TRBD1. V trimming: 1 base; J trimming: 7 bases; junction bases outside the gene matches: 5. In germline, CDR1 is LGHDT, CDR2 YNNKEL (reference sequence). The length of the CDR3 is 15 residues. The CDR3 reads CASSQAGTGKNEQFF. In nucleotides, the CDR3 is TGTGCCAGCAGCCAAGCGGGGACAGGGAAAAATGAGCAGTTCTTC.

The table lists this clonotype with a count of one. The chain couples TRBV7-3 to TRBJ2-7; D uncertain. The J call is doubtful: the DNA matches TRBJ2-1 better. The CDR3 runs 11 residues. CDR1 is SGHTA, CDR2 FQGTGA, per germline. This chain's CDR3 is CASSTPYEQFF. The CDR3, as DNA: TGTGCCAGCAGTACCCCCTACGAGCAGTTCTTC.

The CDR3 is CASSLETGGATGELFF. The CDR3 region has the DNA TGTGCCAGCAGTTTAGAGACAGGGGGTGCCACCGGGGAGCTGTTTTTT. J is TRBJ2-2 and V is TRBV12-3 or TRBV12-4; 9 positions match TRBD1. The CDR3 has 16 amino acids. Trimming removed 1 base from V and 4 bases from J; junction bases left unmatched: 4.

This clonotype has ten or more counts. The chain uses TRBV13 and TRBJ1-6; 7 nucleotides line up with TRBD1. The CDR3 contains 20 residues. V lost 1 base, J lost 0 bases, and 12 bases stayed unmatched. CDR1 PRHDT and CDR2 FYEKMQ come from the germline V gene (reference sequence). The CDR3 sequence is CASSLVATGEGHSYNSPLHF. For the CDR3, the DNA is TGTGCCAGCAGCTTAGTGGCTACAGGGGAAGGCCACTCCTATAATTCACCCCTCCACTTT.

At least ten counts were recorded for this clonotype. The V and J genes are TRBV2 and TRBJ2-7, with 11 bases matching TRBD2. There are 15 residues in the CDR3. The V and J ends lost 5 bases and 2 bases, in that order; junction bases with no gene match: 5. CDR1 SNHLY and CDR2 FYNNEI come from the germline V gene. The DNA for the CDR3 is TGTGCCAGCAGTCTAAGACTAGCGGGAACCTACGAGCAGTACTTC. Its protein product is CASSLRLAGTYEQYF. The full variable domain, completed using reference TRBV2 and TRBJ2-7, is EPEVTQTPSHQVTQMGQEVILRCVPISNHLYFYWYRQILGQKVEFLVSFYNNEISEKSEIFDDQFSVERPDGSNFTLKIRSTKLEDSAMYFCASSLRLAGTYEQYFGPGTRLTVT.

The J gene is TRBJ1-5, the V gene TRBV5-1; TRBD1 is a possible D gene (6 bases). This CDR3 has 15 residues. CDR1 is SGHRS, CDR2 YFSETQ, per germline. Deletions cut 5 bases from V and 4 bases from J, with 16 bases between. The CDR3 loop reads CASSWTGTSNQPQHF. CDR3 DNA: TGCGCCAGCAGTTGGACCGGGACATCAAATCAGCCCCAGCATTTT. Filled out from reference TRBV5-1 and TRBJ1-5, the complete variable domain reads KAGVTQTPRYLIKTRGQQVTLSCSPISGHRSVSWYQQTPGQGLQFLFEYFSETQRNKGNFPGRFSGRQFSNSRSEMNVSTLELGDSALYLCASSWTGTSNQPQHFGDGTRLSIL.

This clonotype was found a few times. This rearrangement joins TRBV7-8 to TRBJ2-5; 14 bases map to TRBD2. The CDR3 contains 18 residues. From germline, CDR1 is SGHVS and CDR2 FQNEAQ. J lost 2 bases, V lost 4 bases, and 9 bases had no gene match. The CDR3 DNA reads as TGTGCCAGCAGCTATCCGGGACTAGCGGGAGTAGAACAAGAGACCCAGTACTTC. It is translated as CASSYPGLAGVEQETQYF.

This clonotype was seen a handful of times. The chain combines TRBV20-1 with TRBJ2-1, with 8 bases aligning to TRBD2. Looked up from germline, CDR1 is DFQATT and CDR2 is SNEGSKA (reference sequence). The CDR3 covers 14 residues. Germline trimming cut 3 bases from V and 8 bases from J; bases unmatched to any gene: 9. This chain's CDR3 is CSARTGLVFDEQFF. The CDR3 coding sequence is TGCAGTGCTAGGACGGGACTAGTTTTTGATGAGCAGTTCTTC.

This clonotype was counted only a few times. A single base separates this from a much larger clone, so it may be a read error. The gene calls are TRBV12-3 or TRBV12-4 and TRBJ2-5; D is uncertain. Trimming removed 2 bases from V and 4 bases from J, with 14 bases in between. The CDR3 sequence is 15 residues long. The CDR3 protein is CASSLRGRYRETQYF. CDR3 in DNA: TGTGCCAGCAGTTTACGTGGCCGTTACCGAGAGACCCAGTACTTC.

This clonotype has a handful of counts. V usage is TRBV19 and J usage is TRBJ2-7; 10 positions agree with TRBD2. V was clipped by 6 bases and J by 5 bases; unmatched bases: 13. Per the germline V gene, CDR1 is LNHDA and CDR2 is SQIVND (reference sequence). This CDR3 comprises 16 residues. The CDR3 nucleotides read TGTGCCAGTAGCATCGGCGGTACTAGCGGGACCCACGAGCAGTACTTC. It codes for CASSIGGTSGTHEQYF. Full variable domain (rest looked up from reference TRBV19 and TRBJ2-7): DGGITQSPKYLFRKEGQNVTLSCEQNLNHDAMYWYRQDPGQGLRLIYYSQIVNDFQKGDIAEGYSVSREKKESFPLTVTSAQKNPTAFYLCASSIGGTSGTHEQYFGPGTRLTVT.

This clonotype occurred many times. The V call is TRBV12-3 or TRBV12-4, the J call TRBJ1-5; maybe TRBD1 (5 bases). The CDR3 has 14 residues. Trimming stripped 7 bases from V and 4 bases from J, with 14 bases between. CDR3 in DNA: TGTGCCAGCACCACGAGTCGGGGGAATCAGCCCCAGCATTTT. Protein sequence: CASTTSRGNQPQHF.

This clonotype has ten or more counts. The chain links TRBV7-3 to TRBJ1-1; D not certain. The CDR3 loop spans 13 amino acids. V dropped 6 bases and J dropped 1 base, with 9 bases sitting between them. Germline V gene data show CDR1 as SGHTA and CDR2 as FQGTGA. The CDR3 loop is CASRSNRNTEAFF. CDR3 sequence (DNA): TGTGCCAGCAGATCTAACAGGAACACTGAAGCTTTCTTT.

This clonotype has at least ten counts. This CDR3 reads CASSQRLLASWTGELFF. CDR3 sequence (DNA): TGTGCCAGCAGTCAAAGGCTGCTAGCTTCGTGGACCGGGGAGCTGTTTTTT. The chain employs TRBV12-3 or TRBV12-4 and TRBJ2-2; a weak D match, TRBD2 (5 bases). The V end was cut by 5 bases, the J end by 5 bases, with 21 bases between. There are 17 residues in the CDR3.

This clonotype turned up a few times. The chain links TRBV12-3 or TRBV12-4 to TRBJ2-7, with no clear D. Deletions cut 1 base from V and 9 bases from J, with 16 bases between. The CDR3 has 14 residues. CDR3 sequence: CASSLGANIPSQYF. CDR3 nucleotides: TGTGCCAGCAGTTTAGGTGCTAATATCCCGTCGCAGTACTTC.